In this sample, the clone carrying this T cell receptor (beta chain) turned up once. The junction had 9 bases not matched to a gene; V was cut back by 8 bases and J by 7 bases. Germline values: CDR1 SNHLY, CDR2 FYNNEI. The CDR3 loop spans 13 amino acids. This sample was included in a study of control samples from healthy donors and cancer patients. Profiled with immunoSEQ multiplex PCR; TCRdb holds only in-frame clones, not every one. Of more than 150,000 clones listed, 85% to 95% are singletons. The TCR sequence derives from a man between 18 and 35 years old in good health. The source material was blood. The genes are TRBV2 and TRBJ2-7; 9 bases map to TRBD1. Here the CDR3 DNA reads TGTGCCAGCCGGGACAGGGTCCGAGGGGAGCAGTACTTC. Translating gives CASRDRVRGEQYF.